The 21 T cell receptor beta chains listed next were all sequenced from one sample in a study of blood T cell repertoires in COVID-19. Method: immunoSEQ multiplex PCR; TCRdb's copy keeps in-frame clones and lacks some. The data show about 220,000 clones, 86% seen once. The specimen sequenced was PBMCs or T cells enriched from blood (not recorded which). Receptors originate from a woman aged 40-49 years with acute COVID-19.

In DNA form, the CDR3 reads TGTGCCAGCAGCTTGCTGGGCTCGGGAGAAAAACTGTTTTTT. This codes for CASSLLGSGEKLFF. This rearrangement joins TRBV5-4 to TRBJ1-4; no clear D gene. V shed 1 base and J shed 8 bases, with 12 bases lying between them. The CDR3 covers 14 residues. The V gene's germline CDR1 is SGHNT and CDR2 YYREEE (reference sequence).

The chain has TRBV7-3 and TRBJ1-6; 7 bases are shared with TRBD1. J lost 3 bases, V lost 2 bases, and 7 bases had no gene match. CDR3 length: 17 amino acids. The germline V gene has CDR1 SGHTA and CDR2 FQGTGA. The CDR3 DNA is TGTGCCAGCAGCTTACGGGCAGGGGGAGGCTATAATTCACCCCTCCACTTT. It encodes CASSLRAGGGYNSPLHF.

The rearrangement joins TRBV7-9 to TRBJ2-7, with D maybe TRBD2 (5 bases). V was shortened by 1 base and J by 2 bases, with 15 bases between the two germline ends. The CDR3 consists of 16 residues. The germline CDR1 and CDR2 sequences are SEHNR and FQNEAQ (reference sequence). Written as DNA, the CDR3 is TGTGCCAGCAGCTTAGTCACCGGGAATTTCCCCTACGAGCAGTACTTC. This translates into CASSLVTGNFPYEQYF.

This sequence joins TRBV11-2 and TRBJ2-7; 10 nucleotides align to TRBD1. The germline gives CDR1 SGHAT, CDR2 FQNNGV. Trimming removed 3 bases from V and 4 bases from J; junction bases left unmatched: 0. The CDR3 runs 13 residues. CDR3 residues: CASSLDRGYEQYF. The CDR3 nucleotides are TGTGCCAGCAGCTTGGACAGGGGGTACGAGCAGTACTTC. Using reference TRBV11-2 and TRBJ2-7 for the parts outside the CDR3, the full variable domain is EAGVAQSPRYKIIEKRQSVAFWCNPISGHATLYWYQQILGQGPKLLIQFQNNGVVDDSQLPKDRFSAERLKGVDSTLKIQPAKLEDSAVYLCASSLDRGYEQYFGPGTRLTVT.

J is TRBJ1-2 and V is TRBV7-9; D is unresolved. This CDR3 is 16 amino acids long. V dropped 0 bases and J dropped 0 bases, with 11 bases sitting between them. Germline CDR1 SEHNR, CDR2 FQNEAQ (reference sequence). The chain's CDR3 is CASSLAALETNYGYTF. The CDR3 DNA sequence: TGTGCCAGCAGCTTAGCAGCGCTAGAAACTAACTATGGCTACACCTTC.

The chain carries TRBV15 and TRBJ2-5; 14 positions agree with TRBD2. Germline loops: CDR1 LNHNV, CDR2 YYDKDF (reference sequence). V was clipped by 4 bases and J by 6 bases; unmatched bases: 4. This CDR3 region has 15 residues. DNA of the CDR3: TGTGCCACCAGCACCGGGACTAGCGGGGGTCAGACCCAGTACTTC. Translated, it gives CATSTGTSGGQTQYF.

The chain is built from TRBV9 and TRBJ2-1; 12 nucleotides match TRBD2. Trimming removed 0 bases from V and 7 bases from J; junction bases left unmatched: 8. Looked up from germline, CDR1 is SGDLS and CDR2 is YYNGEE. This CDR3 is built from 17 residues. Written as DNA, the CDR3 is TGTGCCAGCAGCGTAGTGGCTAGCGGGGGGGCCATGAATGAGCAGTTCTTC. Protein sequence: CASSVVASGGAMNEQFF. The full variable domain, its missing parts supplied by reference TRBV9 and TRBJ2-1, is DSGVTQTPKHLITATGQRVTLRCSPRSGDLSVYWYQQSLDQGLQFLIQYYNGEERAKGNILERFSAQQFPDLHSELNLSSLELGDSALYFCASSVVASGGAMNEQFFGPGTRLTVL.

J is TRBJ1-2 and V is TRBV6-5; 8 nucleotides align to TRBD1. CDR1 is MNHEY and CDR2 is SVGAGI in the germline V gene. The CDR3 runs to 14 residues. With 5 bases clipped from V and 8 bases from J, the junction kept 10 bases outside the gene matches. In nucleotides, the CDR3 is TGTGCCAGCAGTACCGCCTGGACAGGGTACGGCTACACCTTC. This sequence encodes CASSTAWTGYGYTF.

This clone was seen a handful of times. This chain links TRBV3-1 (or the pseudogene TRBV3-2) with TRBJ1-2, with TRBD1 matching over 7 bases. Unmatched junction bases numbered 10, after V lost 4 bases and J lost 8 bases. The germline CDR1 and CDR2 sequences are LGHDT and YNNKEL (reference sequence). This CDR3 contains 14 residues. The CDR3 loop is CASSLYQGETGYTF. For the CDR3, the DNA is TGTGCCAGCAGCCTATATCAGGGGGAAACGGGCTACACCTTC.

The genes are TRBV11-3 and TRBJ1-1; TRBD1 matches at 7 bases. V lost 5 bases to trimming and J lost 5 bases; unmatched junction nucleotides: 8. The germline gives CDR1 SGHNT, CDR2 YENEEA. This CDR3 has 14 residues. The CDR3, as DNA: TGTGCCAGCAGCGCCCGACAGGGAAGGACTGAAGCTTTCTTT. Encoded protein: CASSARQGRTEAFF.

The chain links TRBV7-8 to TRBJ1-2, with D possibly matching TRBD1 (5 bases). V gave up 5 bases and J gave up 0 bases, with 10 bases separating them. CDR1 SGHVS and CDR2 FQNEAQ come from the germline V gene. This CDR3 region has 14 residues. The CDR3 protein is CASSARVTNYGYTF. CDR3 DNA: TGTGCCAGCAGCGCCAGGGTGACTAACTATGGCTACACCTTC.

The gene calls are TRBV5-1 and TRBJ1-1; 8 nucleotides line up with TRBD1. V lost 0 bases and J lost 3; bases outside the gene matches: 10. The germline V gene has CDR1 SGHRS and CDR2 YFSETQ. The CDR3 sequence is 17 residues long. CDR3 protein: CASSLGIRTGRYTEAFF. Written as DNA, the CDR3 is TGCGCCAGCAGCTTGGGAATTAGGACAGGGAGATACACTGAAGCTTTCTTT.

This clone was observed a few times. V is TRBV6-5 and J is TRBJ1-2; weak D call: TRBD1 (5 bases). This CDR3 is built from 14 residues. Trimming stripped 6 bases from V and 8 bases from J, with 19 bases between. Germline V lookup: CDR1 MNHEY, CDR2 SVGAGI. The CDR3 loop reads CASSSTGGTGGYTF. The CDR3 region has the DNA TGTGCCAGCAGCTCGACCGGGGGAACGGGGGGCTACACCTTC.

The chain joins TRBV27 to TRBJ1-4; D is undetermined. Trimming cost V 6 bases and J 2 bases, with 13 bases left between them. Germline V lookup: CDR1 MNHEY, CDR2 SMNVEV (reference sequence). The CDR3 has 15 amino acids. CDR3 nucleotides: TGTGCCAGCAGCCCGAAAGTGGGCACTAATGAAAAACTGTTTTTT. Amino acid sequence: CASSPKVGTNEKLFF.

The chain recombines TRBV5-6 with TRBJ2-6, with D hard to call. Trimming cost V 0 bases and J 2 bases, with 3 bases left between them. Germline assignment: CDR1 SGHDT and CDR2 YYEEEE. The CDR3 covers 14 residues. The CDR3 region is CASSLAAGANVLTF. In DNA, the CDR3 is TGTGCCAGCAGCTTGGCGGCTGGGGCCAACGTCCTGACTTTC.

V and J are TRBV2 and TRBJ1-1; TRBD1 aligns across 8 bases. Trimming took 7 bases from V and 6 from J; bases not matched to a gene: 7. This CDR3 is 13 amino acids long. Germline V CDR1 and CDR2: SNHLY, FYNNEI. The CDR3 DNA is TGTGCCAGCAACCCTCCCAGGGGGCCTGAAGCTTTCTTT. The encoded protein is CASNPPRGPEAFF.

The chain has TRBV6-5 and TRBJ2-2; D may be TRBD1 (6 bases). From germline, CDR1 is MNHEY and CDR2 SVGAGI. The CDR3 spans 14 residues. V lost 8 bases and J 1 base, leaving 11 bases between the germline ends. CDR3 loop: CASGGHRNTGELFF. The CDR3 DNA is TGTGCCAGCGGGGGACACCGGAACACCGGGGAGCTGTTTTTT.

This rearrangement joins TRBV25-1 to TRBJ2-3, with 9 bases identical to TRBD1. The CDR3 has 14 residues. The trim removed 6 bases at V and 1 base at J, leaving 2 bases unmatched. The germline V gene encodes CDR1 MGHDK and CDR2 SYGVNS. CDR3 region: CASRGQGGTDTQYF. CDR3 nucleotides: TGTGCCAGCAGGGGACAGGGCGGCACAGATACGCAGTATTTT.

As DNA, the CDR3 is TGTGCCAGCAGTTTATCAACAAACTATGGCTACACCTTC. As protein: CASSLSTNYGYTF. The rearrangement uses TRBV27 and TRBJ1-2; D is unclear. CDR1 and CDR2 (germline): MNHEY, SMNVEV (reference sequence). Trimming stripped 0 bases from V and 2 bases from J, with 4 bases between. This CDR3 is 13 amino acids long.

The V call is TRBV5-5, the J call TRBJ1-5; 8 positions agree with TRBD1. CDR1 and CDR2 (germline): SGHKS, YYEKEE (reference sequence). The CDR3 is 14 amino acids. The V segment lost 0 bases and the J segment 4 bases; nucleotides outside the gene matches: 0. The CDR3 loop is CASSLGTGNQPQHF. In DNA, the CDR3 is TGTGCCAGCAGCTTGGGGACAGGGAATCAGCCCCAGCATTTT. Drawing the rest from reference TRBV5-5 and TRBJ1-5, the complete variable domain is DAGVTQSPTHLIKTRGQQVTLRCSPISGHKSVSWYQQVLGQGPQFIFQYYEKEERGRGNFPDRFSARQFPNYSSELNVNALLLGDSALYLCASSLGTGNQPQHFGDGTRLSIL.

This clone has only a few counts. The rearrangement uses TRBV2 and TRBJ2-1, with D possibly being TRBD2 (6 bases). The CDR3 contains 12 residues. V was pared by 2 bases and J by 10 bases, with 9 bases between. The germline V gene has CDR1 SNHLY and CDR2 FYNNEI. CDR3 in DNA: TGTGCCAGCAGTGAAATTGGGAGGGAGCAGTTCTTC. Translation: CASSEIGREQFF.